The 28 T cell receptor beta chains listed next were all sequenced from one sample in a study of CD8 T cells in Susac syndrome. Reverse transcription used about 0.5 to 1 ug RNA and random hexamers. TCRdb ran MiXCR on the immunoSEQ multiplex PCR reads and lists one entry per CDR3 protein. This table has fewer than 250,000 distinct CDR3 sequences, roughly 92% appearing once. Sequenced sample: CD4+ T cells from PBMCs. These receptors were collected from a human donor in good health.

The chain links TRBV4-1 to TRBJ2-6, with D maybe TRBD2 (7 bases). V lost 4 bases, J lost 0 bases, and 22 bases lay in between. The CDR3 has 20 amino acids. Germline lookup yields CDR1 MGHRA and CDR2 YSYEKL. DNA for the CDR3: TGCGCCAGCAGCCGAATGACGGCGGGGGCTCCTTTCTCTGGGGCCAACGTCCTGACTTTC. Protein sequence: CASSRMTAGAPFSGANVLTF.

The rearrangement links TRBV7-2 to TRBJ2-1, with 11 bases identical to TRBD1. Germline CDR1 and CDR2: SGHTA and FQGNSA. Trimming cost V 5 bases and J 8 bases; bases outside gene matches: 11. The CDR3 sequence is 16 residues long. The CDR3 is CASSPRRTGGVDEQFF. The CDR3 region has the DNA TGTGCCAGCAGCCCCAGAAGGACAGGGGGCGTTGATGAGCAGTTCTTC.

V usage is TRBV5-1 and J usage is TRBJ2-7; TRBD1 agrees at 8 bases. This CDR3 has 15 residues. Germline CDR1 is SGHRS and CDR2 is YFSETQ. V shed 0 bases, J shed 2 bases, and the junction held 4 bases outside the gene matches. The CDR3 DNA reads TGCGCCAGCAGCTTGGAGACAGGGGCGCCCTACGAGCAGTACTTC. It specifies CASSLETGAPYEQYF.

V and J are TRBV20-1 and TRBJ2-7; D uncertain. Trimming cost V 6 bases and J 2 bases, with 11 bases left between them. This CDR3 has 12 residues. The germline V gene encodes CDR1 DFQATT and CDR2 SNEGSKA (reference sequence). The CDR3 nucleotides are TGCAGTGCCCGACTGGACGCCTACGAGCAGTACTTC. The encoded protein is CSARLDAYEQYF.

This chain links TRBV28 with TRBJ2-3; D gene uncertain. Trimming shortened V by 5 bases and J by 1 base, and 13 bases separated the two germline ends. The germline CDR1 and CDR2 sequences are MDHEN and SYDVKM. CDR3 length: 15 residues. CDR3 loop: CASSLPGFGTDTQYF. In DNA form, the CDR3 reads TGTGCCAGCAGTCTGCCCGGGTTCGGCACAGATACGCAGTATTTT.

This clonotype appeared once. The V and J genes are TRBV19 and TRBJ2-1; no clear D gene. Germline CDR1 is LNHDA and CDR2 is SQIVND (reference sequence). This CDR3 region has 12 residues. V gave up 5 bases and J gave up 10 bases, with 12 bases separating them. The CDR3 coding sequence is TGTGCCAGTAGTTTCCCTCGTACCGAGCAGTTCTTC. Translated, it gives CASSFPRTEQFF.

CDR3 DNA: TGTGCCAGCAGCGCCGGGACGCGAGGGGAGCTGTTTTTT. Translation: CASSAGTRGELFF. The genes are TRBV7-9 and TRBJ2-2; D is perhaps TRBD1 or TRBD2 (5 bases each). Germline V CDR1 and CDR2: SEHNR, FQNEAQ (reference sequence). Trimming took 5 bases from V and 8 from J, leaving 12 bases between them. The CDR3 is made up of 13 amino acids.

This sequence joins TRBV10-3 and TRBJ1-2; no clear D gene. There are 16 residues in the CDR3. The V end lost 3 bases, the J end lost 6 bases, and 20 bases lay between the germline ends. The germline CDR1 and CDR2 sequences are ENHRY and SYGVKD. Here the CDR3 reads CAISDGRGRNDDGYTF. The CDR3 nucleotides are TGTGCCATCAGTGATGGTCGAGGTCGGAACGACGATGGCTACACCTTC.

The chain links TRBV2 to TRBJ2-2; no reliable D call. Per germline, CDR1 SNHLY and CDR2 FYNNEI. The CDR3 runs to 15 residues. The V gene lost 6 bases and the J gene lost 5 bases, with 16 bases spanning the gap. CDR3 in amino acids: CASRQIVARTGELFF. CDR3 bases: TGTGCCAGCAGGCAGATAGTAGCCCGGACCGGGGAGCTGTTTTTT.

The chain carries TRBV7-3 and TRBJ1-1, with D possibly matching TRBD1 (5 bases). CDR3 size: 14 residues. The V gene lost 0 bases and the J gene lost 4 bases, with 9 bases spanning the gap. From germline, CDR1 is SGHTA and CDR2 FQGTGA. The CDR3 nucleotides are TGTGCCAGCAGCTTAACCGGGGGGGTCACTGAAGCTTTCTTT. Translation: CASSLTGGVTEAFF.

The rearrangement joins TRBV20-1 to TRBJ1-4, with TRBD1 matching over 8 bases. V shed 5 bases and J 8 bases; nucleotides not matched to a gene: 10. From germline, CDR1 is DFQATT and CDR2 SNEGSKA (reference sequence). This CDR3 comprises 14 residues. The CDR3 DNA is TGCAGTGCTCTAGACAGGGGTCGCGTGGAAAAACTGTTTTTT. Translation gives CSALDRGRVEKLFF.

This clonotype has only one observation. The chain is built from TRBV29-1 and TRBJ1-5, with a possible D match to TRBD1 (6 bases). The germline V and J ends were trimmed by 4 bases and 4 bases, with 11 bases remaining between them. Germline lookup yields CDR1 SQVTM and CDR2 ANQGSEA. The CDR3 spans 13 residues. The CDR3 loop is CSVAQGINQPQHF. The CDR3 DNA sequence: TGCAGCGTTGCTCAGGGGATTAATCAGCCCCAGCATTTT.

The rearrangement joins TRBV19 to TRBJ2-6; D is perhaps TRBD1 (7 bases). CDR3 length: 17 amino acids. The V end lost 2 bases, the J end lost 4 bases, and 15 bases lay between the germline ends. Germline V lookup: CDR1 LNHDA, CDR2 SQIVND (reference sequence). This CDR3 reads CASSITEGARGANVLTF. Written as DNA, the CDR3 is TGTGCCAGTAGTATAACGGAGGGGGCGCGAGGGGCCAACGTCCTGACTTTC.

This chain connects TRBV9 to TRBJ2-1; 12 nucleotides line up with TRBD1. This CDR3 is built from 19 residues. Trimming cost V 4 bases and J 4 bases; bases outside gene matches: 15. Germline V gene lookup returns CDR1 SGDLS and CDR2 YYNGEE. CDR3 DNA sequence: TGTGCCAGCAGCCACCGATCTAGTCGGGGACAGGGGGCGTACAATGAGCAGTTCTTC. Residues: CASSHRSSRGQGAYNEQFF.

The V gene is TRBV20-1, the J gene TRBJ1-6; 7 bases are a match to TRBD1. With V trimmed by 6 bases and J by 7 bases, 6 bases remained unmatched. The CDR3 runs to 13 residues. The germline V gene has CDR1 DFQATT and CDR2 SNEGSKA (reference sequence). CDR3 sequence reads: CSASPDRNSPLHF. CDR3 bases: TGCAGTGCCTCCCCGGACAGGAATTCACCCCTCCACTTT.

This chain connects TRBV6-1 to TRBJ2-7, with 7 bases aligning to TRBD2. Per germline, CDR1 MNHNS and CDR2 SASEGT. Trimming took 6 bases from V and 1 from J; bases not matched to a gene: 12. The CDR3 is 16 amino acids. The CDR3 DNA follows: TGTGCCAGCAGGCCTTCGCTTGGGGGGGGGTCCTACGAGCAGTACTTC. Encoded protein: CASRPSLGGGSYEQYF.

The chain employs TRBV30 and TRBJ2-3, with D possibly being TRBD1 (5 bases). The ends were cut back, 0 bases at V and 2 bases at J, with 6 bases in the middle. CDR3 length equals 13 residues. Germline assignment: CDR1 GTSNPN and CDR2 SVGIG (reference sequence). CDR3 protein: CAWSVQATDTQYF. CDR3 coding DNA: TGTGCCTGGAGTGTACAGGCCACAGATACGCAGTATTTT.

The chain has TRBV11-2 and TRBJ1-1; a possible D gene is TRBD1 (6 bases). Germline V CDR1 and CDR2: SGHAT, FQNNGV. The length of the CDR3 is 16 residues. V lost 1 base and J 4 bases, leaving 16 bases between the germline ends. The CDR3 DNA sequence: TGTGCCAGCAGCTTAGGGGCTACAGGGAGACTCACTGAAGCTTTCTTT. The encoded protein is CASSLGATGRLTEAFF.

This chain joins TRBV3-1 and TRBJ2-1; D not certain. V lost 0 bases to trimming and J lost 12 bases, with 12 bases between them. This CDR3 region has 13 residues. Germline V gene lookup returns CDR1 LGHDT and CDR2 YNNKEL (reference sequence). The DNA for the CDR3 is TGTGCCAGCAGCCAAGACACAACCTTGTTGCAGTTCTTC. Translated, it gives CASSQDTTLLQFF.

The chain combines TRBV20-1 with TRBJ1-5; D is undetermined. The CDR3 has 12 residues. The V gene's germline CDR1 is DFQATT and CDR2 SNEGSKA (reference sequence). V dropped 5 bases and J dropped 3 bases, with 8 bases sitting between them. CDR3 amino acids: CSARRSNQPQHF. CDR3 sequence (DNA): TGCAGTGCTCGACGGTCCAATCAGCCCCAGCATTTT.

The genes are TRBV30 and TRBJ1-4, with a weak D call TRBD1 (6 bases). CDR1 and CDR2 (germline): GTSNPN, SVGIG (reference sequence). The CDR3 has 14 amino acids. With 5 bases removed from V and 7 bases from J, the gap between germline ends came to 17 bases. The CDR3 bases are TGTGCCTGGGGGGTACAGGGCCTCGGTGAAAAACTGTTTTTT. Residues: CAWGVQGLGEKLFF.

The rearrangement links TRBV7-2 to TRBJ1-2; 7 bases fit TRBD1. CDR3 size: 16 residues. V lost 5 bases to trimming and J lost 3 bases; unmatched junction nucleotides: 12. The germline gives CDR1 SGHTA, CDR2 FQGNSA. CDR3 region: CASSPRGQGDHYGYTF. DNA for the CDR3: TGTGCCAGCAGCCCGAGAGGCCAGGGGGATCACTATGGCTACACCTTC.

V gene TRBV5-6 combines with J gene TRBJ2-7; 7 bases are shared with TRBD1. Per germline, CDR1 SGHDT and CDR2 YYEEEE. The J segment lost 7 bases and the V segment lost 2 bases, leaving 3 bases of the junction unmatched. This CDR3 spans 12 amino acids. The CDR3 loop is CASSLGDREQYV. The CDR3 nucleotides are TGTGCCAGCAGCTTAGGGGACAGAGAGCAGTACGTC.

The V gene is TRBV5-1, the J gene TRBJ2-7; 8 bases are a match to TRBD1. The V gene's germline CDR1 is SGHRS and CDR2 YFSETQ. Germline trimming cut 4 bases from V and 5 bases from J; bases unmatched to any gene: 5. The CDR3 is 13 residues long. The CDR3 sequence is CASSGTGGHEQYF. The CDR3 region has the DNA TGCGCCAGCAGCGGGACAGGAGGGCACGAGCAGTACTTC.

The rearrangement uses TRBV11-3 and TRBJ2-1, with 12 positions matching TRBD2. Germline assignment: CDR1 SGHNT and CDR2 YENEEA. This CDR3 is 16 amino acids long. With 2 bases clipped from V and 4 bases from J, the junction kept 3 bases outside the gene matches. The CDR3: CASSLSTSGGYNEQFF. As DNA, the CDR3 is TGTGCCAGCAGCTTATCCACTAGCGGGGGGTACAATGAGCAGTTCTTC.

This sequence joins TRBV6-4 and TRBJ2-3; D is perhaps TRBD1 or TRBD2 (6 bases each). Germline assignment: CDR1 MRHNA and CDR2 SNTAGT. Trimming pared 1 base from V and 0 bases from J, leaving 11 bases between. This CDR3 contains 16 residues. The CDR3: CASSDYGGFSTDTQYF. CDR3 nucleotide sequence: TGTGCCAGCAGTGACTACGGGGGCTTTAGCACAGATACGCAGTATTTT.

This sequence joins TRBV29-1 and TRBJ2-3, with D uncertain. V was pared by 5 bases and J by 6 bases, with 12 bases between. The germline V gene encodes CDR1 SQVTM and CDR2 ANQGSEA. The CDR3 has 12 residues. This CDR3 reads CSVQLPPDTQYF. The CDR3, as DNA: TGCAGCGTTCAACTCCCCCCGGATACGCAGTATTTT.

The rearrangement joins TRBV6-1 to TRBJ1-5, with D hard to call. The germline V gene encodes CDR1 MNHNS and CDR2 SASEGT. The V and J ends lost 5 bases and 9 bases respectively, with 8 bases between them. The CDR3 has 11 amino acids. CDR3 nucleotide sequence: TGTGCCAGCAGTACGGTCGGGCCCCAGCATTTT. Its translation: CASSTVGPQHF.